The 30 T cell receptor beta chains below were found in one sample sequenced in a study of shared clonotypes between healthy human individuals. Sequencing was performed with immunoSEQ multiplex PCR; in TCRdb, only in-frame clones are kept and a portion is missing. This table has 950,000 to 1,100,000 clones, around 78% appearing once. The sample comprised memory CD4+ T cells from PBMCs. This sample's subset: CD45RA-negative fraction. Receptors originate from a man in his late teens or twenties in good health. Some clones in this sample may be carry-over from other donors' samples.

This clone was found a few times. This chain connects TRBV10-3 to TRBJ2-3; 7 nucleotides line up with TRBD2. CDR1 and CDR2 from the germline V gene are ENHRY and SYGVKD. The trim removed 5 bases at V and 0 bases at J, leaving 5 bases unmatched. This CDR3 has 15 residues. In nucleotides, the CDR3 is TGTGCCATCAGTCCTAGCGGAGAAAGCACAGATACGCAGTATTTT. Translation: CAISPSGESTDTQYF.

On this clone itself: Other DNA sequences of this sample code for an identical CDR3. V usage is TRBV18 and J usage is TRBJ2-1, with TRBD2 matching over 10 bases. This CDR3 comprises 16 residues. Trimming took 3 bases from V and 1 from J; bases not matched to a gene: 3. The germline V gene has CDR1 KGHSH and CDR2 LQKENI. The CDR3 DNA follows: TGTGCCAGCTCACCTCCTAGCGGGGGTTCCTACAATGAGCAGTTCTTC. It yields the protein CASSPPSGGSYNEQFF.

The rearrangement uses TRBV6-5 and TRBJ2-7; D possibly corresponds to TRBD1 (6 bases). The length of the CDR3 is 13 residues. V lost 11 bases and J lost 1, with 15 bases in between. CDR1 and CDR2 (germline): MNHEY, SVGAGI. The CDR3 sequence is CAAGVVGSYEQYF. As DNA, the CDR3 is TGTGCCGCAGGGGTAGTTGGATCCTACGAGCAGTACTTC.

The gene calls are TRBV15 and TRBJ1-4; D is ambiguous. This CDR3 spans 13 amino acids. V lost 1 base, J lost 14 bases, and 14 bases lay in between. Germline V gives CDR1 LNHNV, CDR2 YYDKDF (reference sequence). CDR3 bases: TGTGCCACCAGCAGAGCTGTATTGGAACTTCTGTTTTTT. Translated, it gives CATSRAVLELLFF.

This clone was seen a single time. Other DNA sequences in the same sample also yield this CDR3. V is TRBV20-1 and J is TRBJ2-7; D not resolved. From germline, CDR1 is DFQATT and CDR2 SNEGSKA (reference sequence). V lost 2 bases and J lost 3, with 5 bases in between. CDR3 length: 11 residues. The CDR3, as DNA: TGCAGTGCTAGAAAGGGCTACGAGCAGTACTTC. Its protein is CSARKGYEQYF.

The chain employs TRBV29-1 and TRBJ2-7; tentatively, D is TRBD2 (6 bases). This CDR3 has 12 amino acids. With 7 bases removed from V and 3 bases from J, the gap between germline ends came to 13 bases. The germline V gene has CDR1 SQVTM and CDR2 ANQGSEA. This CDR3 reads CSAGEPYYEQYF. CDR3 coding DNA: TGCAGCGCGGGGGAGCCATACTACGAGCAGTACTTC.

The rearrangement uses TRBV28 and TRBJ2-7; possibly TRBD2 for D (6 bases). This CDR3 contains 17 residues. The germline V gene encodes CDR1 MDHEN and CDR2 SYDVKM. Trimming pared 4 bases from V and 0 bases from J, leaving 19 bases between. The chain's CDR3 is CASSSLGGTGSSYEQYF. The DNA for the CDR3 is TGTGCCAGCAGTTCTTTGGGCGGGACGGGAAGCTCCTACGAGCAGTACTTC.

This CDR3 reads CASSLISGARTDTQYF. Written as DNA, the CDR3 is TGTGCCAGCAGCTTAATTTCGGGGGCGCGGACAGATACGCAGTATTTT. This chain joins TRBV7-3 and TRBJ2-3; either TRBD1 or TRBD2 may fit D (6 bases each). CDR1 is SGHTA and CDR2 is FQGTGA in the germline V gene. The CDR3 is made up of 16 amino acids. V lost 1 base to trimming and J lost 3 bases, with 14 bases between them.

This rearrangement joins TRBV6-1 to TRBJ2-1, with D perhaps TRBD1 (6 bases). The V end lost 8 bases, the J end lost 3 bases, and 11 bases lay between the germline ends. The CDR3 contains 13 residues. Germline-derived CDR1 and CDR2 are MNHNS and SASEGT. CDR3 bases: TGTGCCAGCCGGAAGGACAGCTACAATGAGCAGTTCTTC. Protein sequence: CASRKDSYNEQFF.

On this clone itself: This may arise from a read error, as a much more abundant clone is one base away. In the same sample, other DNA sequences code for this CDR3. This chain joins TRBV18 and TRBJ1-1; possible D gene TRBD1, 5 bases. Germline V CDR1 and CDR2: KGHSH, LQKENI. CDR3 length: 13 amino acids. V lost 3 bases, J lost 8 bases, and 13 bases lay in between. For the CDR3, the DNA is TGTGCCAGCTCACCCGATTGGGGCGGAGAAGCTTTCTTT. This codes for CASSPDWGGEAFF.

The chain couples TRBV25-1 to TRBJ2-7; 8 bases line up with TRBD2. V was pared by 3 bases and J by 2 bases, with 3 bases of the junction left unmatched. This CDR3 contains 14 residues. Germline V CDR1 and CDR2: MGHDK, SYGVNS. The CDR3 nucleotides are TGTGCCAGCAGTGAGGGCGGGGGGCCCTACGAGCAGTACTTC. Translation gives CASSEGGGPYEQYF.

This sequence joins TRBV18 and TRBJ2-1; 7 positions match TRBD2. The germline V gene has CDR1 KGHSH and CDR2 LQKENI. V lost 5 bases to trimming and J lost 0 bases; unmatched junction nucleotides: 4. This CDR3 is built from 15 residues. CDR3 nucleotide sequence: TGTGCCAGCTCATCTCAGCGGGACTCCTACAATGAGCAGTTCTTC. Translating gives CASSSQRDSYNEQFF.

This sequence joins TRBV7-2 and TRBJ2-5; tentatively, D is TRBD1 (5 bases). Trimming removed 1 base at V and 2 bases at J, with 14 bases between. Germline CDR1 and CDR2: SGHTA and FQGNSA. This CDR3 comprises 16 residues. The CDR3 nucleotides read TGTGCCAGCAGCTTAGGGGTGATGACAGAACAAGAGACCCAGTACTTC. Its protein is CASSLGVMTEQETQYF. Filled out from reference TRBV7-2 and TRBJ2-5, the complete variable domain reads GAGVSQSPSNKVTEKGKDVELRCDPISGHTALYWYRQSLGQGLEFLIYFQGNSAPDKSGLPSDRFSAERTGGSVSTLTIQRTQQEDSAVYLCASSLGVMTEQETQYFGPGTRLLVL.

The V and J genes are TRBV30 and TRBJ2-1; D unclear. The V end lost 3 bases, the J end lost 0 bases, and 6 bases lay between the germline ends. Germline CDR1 reads GTSNPN; CDR2 reads SVGIG (reference sequence). The CDR3 is made up of 13 amino acids. The CDR3 DNA reads TGTGCCTGGAGCGGCCACTCCTACAATGAGCAGTTCTTC. Translated, it gives CAWSGHSYNEQFF.

In the case of this clone: This sample includes further DNA sequences coding for the same CDR3. V and J are TRBV29-1 and TRBJ2-7, with D unresolved. This CDR3 comprises 11 residues. Between the trimmed V and J ends, which lost 2 bases and 3 bases, there was a span of 5 bases. In germline, CDR1 is SQVTM, CDR2 ANQGSEA. The chain's CDR3 is CSVENGYEQYF. The DNA of the CDR3 is TGCAGCGTTGAAAATGGCTACGAGCAGTACTTC.

Worth noting for this clone: Other DNA sequences in this specimen translate into the identical CDR3. The chain couples TRBV11-2 to TRBJ2-3; 7 positions match TRBD2. This CDR3 is built from 12 residues. V dropped 2 bases and J dropped 9; count of bases not matched to a gene: 2. Per germline, CDR1 SGHAT and CDR2 FQNNGV. This chain's CDR3 is CASSLSRETQYF. DNA of the CDR3: TGTGCCAGCAGCTTATCGCGGGAGACGCAGTATTTT.

V is TRBV30 and J is TRBJ1-3; no clear D. CDR3 length equals 13 residues. Germline V gives CDR1 GTSNPN, CDR2 SVGIG (reference sequence). With 0 bases removed from V and 13 bases from J, the gap between germline ends came to 16 bases. The CDR3 DNA is TGTGCCTGGAGTGTACTGGAGGGCTCCCCTATATATTTT. Its protein is CAWSVLEGSPIYF.

The rearrangement links TRBV11-3 to TRBJ2-3; 7 positions match TRBD2. V shed 1 base and J 4 bases; nucleotides not matched to a gene: 8. Germline V gene sequence: CDR1 SGHNT, CDR2 YENEEA. There are 16 residues in the CDR3. The DNA for the CDR3 is TGTGCCAGCAGCTTAGGTCTAGCGGATGGAGCAGATACGCAGTATTTT. This translates into CASSLGLADGADTQYF.

The chain uses TRBV6-1 and TRBJ2-7; the match to TRBD2 covers 7 bases. This CDR3 spans 13 amino acids. The germline CDR1 and CDR2 sequences are MNHNS and SASEGT. Trimming removed 3 bases from V and 6 bases from J; junction bases left unmatched: 5. CDR3 DNA: TGTGCCAGCAGTGACTCCGGACTAGGCGAGCAGTACTTC. Translating gives CASSDSGLGEQYF.

The chain combines TRBV19 with TRBJ2-1, with TRBD2 matching over 11 bases. CDR1 and CDR2 (germline): LNHDA, SQIVND (reference sequence). The CDR3 sequence is 18 residues long. V shed 3 bases, J shed 1 base, and the junction held 8 bases outside the gene matches. The CDR3 loop reads CASSIGASGRPSYNEQFF. The CDR3 DNA reads as TGTGCCAGTAGTATCGGGGCTAGCGGGAGGCCATCCTACAATGAGCAGTTCTTC.

This chain connects TRBV11-3 to TRBJ2-2, with D possibly TRBD1 on 5 matching bases. V was trimmed by 5 bases and J by 5 bases, leaving 15 bases between them. From germline, CDR1 is SGHNT and CDR2 YENEEA. This CDR3 has 15 amino acids. Here the CDR3 reads CASSTQTGDTGELFF. The CDR3 region has the DNA TGTGCCAGCAGCACACAAACAGGTGATACCGGGGAGCTGTTTTTT.

The chain uses TRBV9 and TRBJ1-3; no clear D. This CDR3 is 15 amino acids long. Germline V gene data show CDR1 as SGDLS and CDR2 as YYNGEE. V lost 0 bases, J lost 4 bases, and 11 bases lay in between. CDR3 amino acids: CASSVGLDSGNTIYF. CDR3 DNA: TGTGCCAGCAGCGTAGGCCTTGACTCCGGAAACACCATATATTTT.

The V gene is TRBV4-2, the J gene TRBJ2-5; tentatively, D is TRBD2 (7 bases). Looked up from germline, CDR1 is LGHNA and CDR2 is YNFKEQ. This CDR3 has 14 amino acids. The V and J ends lost 0 bases and 6 bases respectively, with 11 bases between them. This chain's CDR3 is CASSQDWGGQTQYF. CDR3 sequence (DNA): TGTGCCAGCAGCCAAGATTGGGGGGGGCAGACCCAGTACTTC.

The chain is built from TRBV27 and TRBJ2-3; perhaps TRBD2 as D (7 bases). The CDR3 totals 13 residues. The germline CDR1 and CDR2 sequences are MNHEY and SMNVEV (reference sequence). V was cut by 8 bases and J by 8 bases, with 17 bases left in between. The CDR3 DNA follows: TGTGCCAGCGGGGGGGCTGCCTTTGGTACGCAGTATTTT. Protein product: CASGGAAFGTQYF.

This clone was recorded a few times. This chain connects TRBV29-1 to TRBJ1-1; D possibly corresponds to TRBD1 (5 bases). Germline V gene data show CDR1 as SQVTM and CDR2 as ANQGSEA. The ends were cut back, 1 base at V and 4 bases at J, with 10 bases in the middle. The CDR3 consists of 13 residues. The CDR3 region is CSVEVGQGTEAFF. The CDR3 coding sequence is TGCAGCGTTGAAGTTGGGCAGGGCACTGAAGCTTTCTTT.

The gene calls are TRBV28 and TRBJ2-2; D possibly uses TRBD1 or TRBD2 (5 bases each). The germline gives CDR1 MDHEN, CDR2 SYDVKM. The CDR3 contains 15 residues. V dropped 5 bases and J dropped 10 bases, with 20 bases sitting between them. The CDR3: CASSQYWDGSEELFF. CDR3 nucleotide sequence: TGTGCCAGCAGTCAATACTGGGACGGAAGTGAGGAGCTGTTTTTT.

The chain is built from TRBV5-4 and TRBJ2-5; a weak D match, TRBD1 (6 bases). Trimming removed 1 base from V and 3 bases from J, with 13 bases in between. The CDR3 has 15 amino acids. Germline V gene lookup returns CDR1 SGHNT and CDR2 YYREEE (reference sequence). This CDR3 reads CASSLSQGREETQYF. CDR3 sequence (DNA): TGTGCCAGCAGCTTGAGCCAGGGGCGAGAAGAGACCCAGTACTTC.

This chain links TRBV5-1 with TRBJ2-1, with a possible D match to TRBD1 (6 bases). This CDR3 spans 16 amino acids. V was clipped by 0 bases and J by 4 bases, with 14 bases between them. CDR1 and CDR2 (germline): SGHRS, YFSETQ. The CDR3 coding sequence is TGCGCCAGCAGCTTGGCCGGAGGACAGCCTTACAATGAGCAGTTCTTC. It translates to CASSLAGGQPYNEQFF. The full variable domain, completed using reference TRBV5-1 and TRBJ2-1, is KAGVTQTPRYLIKTRGQQVTLSCSPISGHRSVSWYQQTPGQGLQFLFEYFSETQRNKGNFPGRFSGRQFSNSRSEMNVSTLELGDSALYLCASSLAGGQPYNEQFFGPGTRLTVL.

The chain links TRBV18 to TRBJ2-1; D might be TRBD1 (5 bases). Germline-derived CDR1 and CDR2 are KGHSH and LQKENI. Trimming shortened V by 3 bases and J by 5 bases, and 5 bases separated the two germline ends. CDR3 length: 12 amino acids. CDR3 DNA sequence: TGTGCCAGCTCACCGGACAACAATGAGCAGTTCTTC. This sequence encodes CASSPDNNEQFF.

The V call is TRBV4-1, the J call TRBJ2-2; D tentatively reads TRBD1 or TRBD2 (5 bases each). Germline loops: CDR1 MGHRA, CDR2 YSYEKL. The V gene lost 0 bases and the J gene lost 4 bases, with 12 bases spanning the gap. CDR3 length equals 16 residues. CDR3 protein: CASSQERPGGTGELFF. CDR3 nucleotides: TGCGCCAGCAGCCAAGAGAGACCTGGGGGCACCGGGGAGCTGTTTTTT.